This TCR beta chain appears in the sequencing data of a study of T cell responses to AZD1222 COVID-19 vaccine. Study outcomes and limitations: The number of AZD1222 recipients seropositive at baseline was only five to seven.

Using immunoSEQ multiplex PCR, the repertoire was profiled, and TCRdb retains in-frame clones only, with some absent. This table has under 150,000 clones, more than 90% appearing once. Germline loops: CDR1 SQVTM, CDR2 ANQGSEA. V shed 3 bases, J shed 7 bases, and the junction held 6 bases outside the gene matches. This CDR3 comprises 13 residues. In the case of this clone: The antigen is unknown.

The sequencing here drew on peripheral blood, taken 28 days after the second AZD1222 dose. The sequence came from an adult who received the AZD1222 COVID-19 vaccine. V gene TRBV29-1 combines with J gene TRBJ2-5; 9 positions agree with TRBD2. The CDR3 sequence is CSVERGGDGTQYF. In DNA, the CDR3 is TGCAGCGTTGAGCGCGGGGGGGACGGGACCCAGTACTTC.